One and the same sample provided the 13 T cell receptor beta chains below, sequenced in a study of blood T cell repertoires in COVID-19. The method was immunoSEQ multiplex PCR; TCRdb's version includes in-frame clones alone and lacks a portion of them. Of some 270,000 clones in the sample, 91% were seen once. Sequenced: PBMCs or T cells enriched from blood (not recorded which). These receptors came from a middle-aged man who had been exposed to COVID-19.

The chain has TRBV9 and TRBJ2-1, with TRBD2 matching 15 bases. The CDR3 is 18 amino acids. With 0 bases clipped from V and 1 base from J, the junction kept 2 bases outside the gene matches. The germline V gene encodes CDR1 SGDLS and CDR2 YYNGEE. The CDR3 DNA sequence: TGTGCCAGCAGCGTAGCGGGACTAGCGGGAGGATCCTACAATGAGCAGTTCTTC. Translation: CASSVAGLAGGSYNEQFF.

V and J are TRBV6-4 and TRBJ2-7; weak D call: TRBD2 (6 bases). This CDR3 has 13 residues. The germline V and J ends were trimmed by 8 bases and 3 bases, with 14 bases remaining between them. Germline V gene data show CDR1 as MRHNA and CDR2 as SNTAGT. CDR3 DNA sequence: TGTGCCAGCCCGGGGGTAGGGATCTACGAGCAGTACTTC. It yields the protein CASPGVGIYEQYF.

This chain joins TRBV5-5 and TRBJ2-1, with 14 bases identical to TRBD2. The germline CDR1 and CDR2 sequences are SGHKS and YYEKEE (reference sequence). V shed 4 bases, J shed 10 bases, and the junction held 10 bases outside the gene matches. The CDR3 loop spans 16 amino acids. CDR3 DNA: TGTGCCAGCAGCCCGGGACTAGCGGGAGCGGAAGACGAGCAGTTCTTC. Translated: CASSPGLAGAEDEQFF.

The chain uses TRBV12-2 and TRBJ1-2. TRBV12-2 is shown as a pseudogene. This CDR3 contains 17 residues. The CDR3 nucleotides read TGTGCAAGTCGCGGGAGAAGCGTGGGGGGACCTAACTATGGCTACACCTTC. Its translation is CASRGRSVGGPNYGYTF.

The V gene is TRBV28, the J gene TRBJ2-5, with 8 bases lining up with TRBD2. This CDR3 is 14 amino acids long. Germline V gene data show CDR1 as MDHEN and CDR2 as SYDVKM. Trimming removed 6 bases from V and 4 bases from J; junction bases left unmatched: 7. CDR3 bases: TGTGCCAGCAGCAGCGGGGGATTGGTAGAGACCCAGTACTTC. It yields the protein CASSSGGLVETQYF.

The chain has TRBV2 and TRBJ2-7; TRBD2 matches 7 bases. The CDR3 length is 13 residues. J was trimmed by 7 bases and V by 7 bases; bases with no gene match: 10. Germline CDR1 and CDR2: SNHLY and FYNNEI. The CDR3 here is CASNSDGGWEQYF. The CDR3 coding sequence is TGTGCCAGCAATTCGGACGGGGGGTGGGAGCAGTACTTC.

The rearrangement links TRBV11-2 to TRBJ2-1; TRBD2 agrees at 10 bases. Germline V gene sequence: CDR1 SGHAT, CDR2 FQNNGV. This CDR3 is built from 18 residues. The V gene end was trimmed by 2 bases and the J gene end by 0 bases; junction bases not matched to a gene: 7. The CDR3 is CASSLYLAGAFSYNEQFF. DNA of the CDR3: TGTGCCAGCAGCTTATACCTAGCGGGGGCTTTCTCCTACAATGAGCAGTTCTTC.

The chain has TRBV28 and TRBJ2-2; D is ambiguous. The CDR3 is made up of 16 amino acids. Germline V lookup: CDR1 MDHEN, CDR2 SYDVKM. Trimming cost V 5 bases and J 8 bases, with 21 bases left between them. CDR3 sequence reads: CASSPRPPETTGELFF. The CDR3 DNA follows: TGTGCCAGCAGTCCCCGGCCCCCTGAGACAACGGGGGAGCTGTTTTTT.

CDR3 coding DNA: TGTGCCAGCAGCATCCTAGGAGTGGATGAGCAGTTCTTC. Translation gives CASSILGVDEQFF. The V gene is TRBV7-9, the J gene TRBJ2-1; D remains unclear. Germline CDR1 and CDR2: SEHNR and FQNEAQ (reference sequence). The V end lost 5 bases, the J end lost 8 bases, and 13 bases lay between the germline ends. The CDR3 spans 13 residues. The whole variable domain, remainder taken from reference TRBV7-9 and TRBJ2-1, is DTGVSQNPRHKITKRGQNVTFRCDPISEHNRLYWYRQTLGQGPEFLTYFQNEAQLEKSRLLSDRFSAERPKGSFSTLEIQRTEQGDSAMYLCASSILGVDEQFFGPGTRLTVL.

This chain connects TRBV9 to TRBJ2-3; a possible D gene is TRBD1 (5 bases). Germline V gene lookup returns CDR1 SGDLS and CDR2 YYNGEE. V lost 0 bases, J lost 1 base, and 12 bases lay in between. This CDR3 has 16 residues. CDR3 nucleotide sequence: TGTGCCAGCAGCGTAGATACAGGCTCCCGCACAGATACGCAGTATTTT. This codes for CASSVDTGSRTDTQYF.

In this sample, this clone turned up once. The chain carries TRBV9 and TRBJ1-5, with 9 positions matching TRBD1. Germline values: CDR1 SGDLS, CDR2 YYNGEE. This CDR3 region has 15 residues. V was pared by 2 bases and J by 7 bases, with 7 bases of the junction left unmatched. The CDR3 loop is CASSVGTGPRQPQHF. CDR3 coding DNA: TGTGCCAGCAGCGTCGGGACAGGGCCCCGGCAGCCCCAGCATTTT.

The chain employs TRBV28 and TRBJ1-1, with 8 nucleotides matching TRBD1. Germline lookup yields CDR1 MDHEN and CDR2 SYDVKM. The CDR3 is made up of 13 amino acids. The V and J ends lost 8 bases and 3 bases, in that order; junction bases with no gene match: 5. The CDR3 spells CASRTTGDTEAFF. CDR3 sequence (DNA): TGTGCCAGCCGTACGACAGGGGACACTGAAGCTTTCTTT. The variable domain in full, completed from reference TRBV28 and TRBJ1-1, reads DVKVTQSSRYLVKRTGEKVFLECVQDMDHENMFWYRQDPGLGLRLIYFSYDVKMKEKGDIPEGYSVSREKKERFSLILESASTNQTSMYLCASRTTGDTEAFFGQGTRLTVV.

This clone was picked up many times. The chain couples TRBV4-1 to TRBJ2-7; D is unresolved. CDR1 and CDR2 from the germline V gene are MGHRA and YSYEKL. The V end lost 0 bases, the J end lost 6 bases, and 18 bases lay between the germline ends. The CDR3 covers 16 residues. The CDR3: CASSQDRNSKVFEQYF. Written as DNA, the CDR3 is TGCGCCAGCAGCCAAGATAGGAATAGCAAGGTTTTCGAGCAGTACTTC.